This T cell receptor beta chain was sequenced during a study of shared clonotypes between healthy human individuals. In the source study's methods: Junction-only immunoSEQ sequences carried no quality scores, so filtering differed. Sequencing used immunoSEQ multiplex PCR; TCRdb keeps in-frame clones, though not all of them. From that table come the V and J calls and clone size; the DNA was used to work out D and trimming. The sample contains about 710,000 clones, around 70% of which appear only once. As regards this clone: The antigen is not known.

Points from the study as a whole: It was expected that sequencing depth would affect clonotype sharing among donors. Rarefaction indicated that sorted-subset sequencing remained incomplete although depth was large.

This TCR derives from a woman aged 25 to 39 in good health. The sample taken for sequencing was memory CD4+ T cells sorted from blood. The subset here: CD45RA-negative fraction.

The DNA of the CDR3 is TGTGCCAGTAGCGGTACTGGGGGGGGCCGAGAGAGCAATCAGCCCCAGCATTTT. It codes for CASSGTGGGRESNQPQHF. The rearrangement links TRBV19 to TRBJ1-5, with D tentatively TRBD1 (6 bases). V lost 6 bases and J lost 1, with 22 bases in between. The CDR3 has 18 residues. Germline V gene lookup returns CDR1 LNHDA and CDR2 SQIVND (reference sequence).